Sequencing of this T cell receptor beta chain was carried out in a study of blood T cell repertoires in COVID-19. Study context: Both acute and convalescent COVID-19 samples were obtained from the United States, Italy and Spain.

Germline CDR1 SGHTA, CDR2 FQGNSA. The CDR3 totals 13 residues. The ends were cut back, 1 base at V and 3 bases at J, with 7 bases in the middle. Categorization into cohorts depended on clinical history that participants reported. Under the authors' procedure: Nucleated cell number was recorded as an estimate derived from reference gene primer amplification. Only in-frame clones appear in the TCRdb table, and some are missing; sequencing was by immunoSEQ multiplex PCR. That table gives V, J and clone size, and the DNA gave D and trimming. The sample contains some 170,000 clones, more than 85% of which appear only once.

The origin of this receptor is a human donor with acute COVID-19. The donor label of this sample is uncertain. The material sequenced was PBMCs or T cells enriched from blood (not recorded which). J is TRBJ2-7 and V is TRBV7-2; unclear D gene. The CDR3 DNA reads as TGTGCCAGCAGCTTAGGGTCAGGCTACGAGCAGTACTTC. The encoded protein is CASSLGSGYEQYF.